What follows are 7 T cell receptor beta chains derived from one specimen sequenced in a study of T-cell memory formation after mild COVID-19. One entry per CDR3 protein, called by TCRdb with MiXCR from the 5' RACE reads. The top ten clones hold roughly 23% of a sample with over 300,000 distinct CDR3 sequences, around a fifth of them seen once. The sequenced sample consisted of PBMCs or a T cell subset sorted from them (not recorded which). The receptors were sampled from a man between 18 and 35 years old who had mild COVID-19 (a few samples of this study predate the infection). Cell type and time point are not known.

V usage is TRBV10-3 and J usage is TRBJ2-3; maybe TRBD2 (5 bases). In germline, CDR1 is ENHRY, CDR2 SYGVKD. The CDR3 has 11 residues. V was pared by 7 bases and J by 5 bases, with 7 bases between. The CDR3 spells CAINEGDTQYF. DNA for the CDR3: TGTGCCATCAACGAGGGAGATACGCAGTATTTT.

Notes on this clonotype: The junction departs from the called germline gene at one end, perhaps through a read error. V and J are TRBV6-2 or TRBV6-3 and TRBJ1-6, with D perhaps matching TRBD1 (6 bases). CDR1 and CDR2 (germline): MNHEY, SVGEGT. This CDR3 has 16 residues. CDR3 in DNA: TGTGCCAGCACACAGGGACGGAGCTCCTATAATTCACCACTCCACTTT. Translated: CASTQGRSSYNSPLHF.

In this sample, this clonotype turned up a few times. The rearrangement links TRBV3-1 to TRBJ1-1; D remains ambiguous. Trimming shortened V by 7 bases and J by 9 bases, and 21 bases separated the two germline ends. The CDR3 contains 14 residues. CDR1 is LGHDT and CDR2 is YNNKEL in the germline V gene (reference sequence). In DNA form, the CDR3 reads TGTGCCAGCACCGCCAACACACGGGATCCAAAAGCTTTCTTT. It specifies CASTANTRDPKAFF.

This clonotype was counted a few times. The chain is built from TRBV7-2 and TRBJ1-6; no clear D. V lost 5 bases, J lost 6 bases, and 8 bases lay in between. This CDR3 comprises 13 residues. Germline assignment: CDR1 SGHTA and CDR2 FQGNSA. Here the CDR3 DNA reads TGTGCCAGCAGCGTGCAGGCTAATTCACCCCTCCACTTT. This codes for CASSVQANSPLHF.

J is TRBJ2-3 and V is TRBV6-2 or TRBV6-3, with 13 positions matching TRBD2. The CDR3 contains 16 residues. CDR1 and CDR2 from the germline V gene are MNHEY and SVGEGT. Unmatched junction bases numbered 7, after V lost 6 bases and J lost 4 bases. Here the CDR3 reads CASSKWTSGGADTQYF. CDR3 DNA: TGTGCCAGCAGCAAATGGACTAGCGGGGGTGCAGATACGCAGTATTTT.

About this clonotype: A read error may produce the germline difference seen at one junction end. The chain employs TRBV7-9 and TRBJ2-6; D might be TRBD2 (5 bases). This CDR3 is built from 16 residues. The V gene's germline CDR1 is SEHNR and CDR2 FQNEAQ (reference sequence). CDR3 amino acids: CASSLAEGSGANVLTF. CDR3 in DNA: TGTGCCAGCAGCCTAGCTGAGGGTTCTGGGGCCAACGTCCTGACTTTC.

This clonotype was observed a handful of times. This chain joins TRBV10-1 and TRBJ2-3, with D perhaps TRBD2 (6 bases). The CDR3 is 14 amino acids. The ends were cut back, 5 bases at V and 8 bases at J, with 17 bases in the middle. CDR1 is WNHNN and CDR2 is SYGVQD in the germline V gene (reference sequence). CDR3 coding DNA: TGCGCCAGCAGTCCCCAGACGGGGGTCGGTACGCAGTATTTT. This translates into CASSPQTGVGTQYF.